These 24 T cell receptor beta chains came from one sample sequenced in a study of blood T cell repertoires in COVID-19. Assay used: immunoSEQ multiplex PCR; TCRdb lists only in-frame clones, some missing. The profile covers fewer than 350,000 clones, with approximately 81% appearing a single time and 1.5% to 2% taken by the ten largest. The sequenced sample was PBMCs or T cells enriched from blood (not recorded which). The receptors were gathered from a woman in her twenties or thirties who had been exposed to COVID-19.

The V call is TRBV7-2, the J call TRBJ1-1, with D maybe TRBD1 (5 bases). The germline CDR1 and CDR2 sequences are SGHTA and FQGNSA. The CDR3 sequence is 13 residues long. V gave up 11 bases and J gave up 2 bases, with 15 bases separating them. The CDR3 DNA is TGTGCCGGAAAAGGGGCAAGAAACACTGAAGCTTTCTTT. This gives the protein CAGKGARNTEAFF.

The gene calls are TRBV2 and TRBJ1-6; D remains ambiguous. The CDR3 consists of 11 residues. Trimming shortened V by 7 bases and J by 10 bases, and 8 bases separated the two germline ends. Germline CDR1 SNHLY, CDR2 FYNNEI. In DNA form, the CDR3 reads TGTGCCAGCACTCAGCGATCACCCCTCCACTTT. Translating it yields CASTQRSPLHF. Using reference TRBV2 and TRBJ1-6 for the parts outside the CDR3, the full variable domain is EPEVTQTPSHQVTQMGQEVILRCVPISNHLYFYWYRQILGQKVEFLVSFYNNEISEKSEIFDDQFSVERPDGSNFTLKIRSTKLEDSAMYFCASTQRSPLHFGNGTRLTVT.

CDR3 nucleotide sequence: TGTGCCAGCAGCTTGGGACAGAAGAATAGCAATCAGCCCCAGCATTTT. Protein product: CASSLGQKNSNQPQHF. V gene TRBV7-9 combines with J gene TRBJ1-5; 7 nucleotides line up with TRBD1. This CDR3 contains 16 residues. Germline lookup yields CDR1 SEHNR and CDR2 FQNEAQ (reference sequence). V was pared by 3 bases and J by 0 bases, with 5 bases of the junction left unmatched. Looking up the rest from reference TRBV7-9 and TRBJ1-5 gives the full variable domain: DTGVSQNPRHKITKRGQNVTFRCDPISEHNRLYWYRQTLGQGPEFLTYFQNEAQLEKSRLLSDRFSAERPKGSFSTLEIQRTEQGDSAMYLCASSLGQKNSNQPQHFGDGTRLSIL.

J is TRBJ1-2 and V is TRBV7-9, with a possible D match to TRBD1 (5 bases). Trimming left V 5 bases short and J 3 bases short, with 10 bases between. CDR1 SEHNR and CDR2 FQNEAQ come from the germline V gene (reference sequence). This CDR3 spans 13 amino acids. The chain's CDR3 is CASSQGAYYGYTF. The CDR3 DNA follows: TGTGCCAGCAGCCAAGGGGCCTACTATGGCTACACCTTC.

V is TRBV7-6 and J is TRBJ2-2; 11 bases map to TRBD2. Germline values: CDR1 SGHVS, CDR2 FNYEAQ. The CDR3 has 18 amino acids. Trimming at V came to 2 bases and at J to 4 bases, leaving 9 bases not matched to a gene. CDR3 nucleotides: TGTGCCAGCAGCTTATACTCCGGGACTAGCGGCGGCACCGGGGAGCTGTTTTTT. This translates into CASSLYSGTSGGTGELFF.

The V call is TRBV4-2, the J call TRBJ2-3; 8 bases map to TRBD2. Looked up from germline, CDR1 is LGHNA and CDR2 is YNFKEQ. V was clipped by 0 bases and J by 10 bases; unmatched bases: 3. The CDR3 consists of 13 residues. The CDR3 reads CASSQEGAGAQYF. Here the CDR3 DNA reads TGTGCCAGCAGCCAAGAGGGAGCGGGGGCGCAGTATTTT.

This clone was counted a few times. The V call is TRBV9, the J call TRBJ2-3; TRBD1 agrees at 9 bases. CDR1 SGDLS and CDR2 YYNGEE come from the germline V gene. Losses at the gene ends were 3 bases for V and 1 base for J; bases not matched to a gene: 6. CDR3 size: 16 residues. This chain's CDR3 is CASSALTGGGTDTQYF. The CDR3 DNA sequence: TGTGCCAGCAGCGCACTTACAGGGGGCGGCACAGATACGCAGTATTTT.

This clone was counted a single time. This chain uses TRBV28 with TRBJ2-1; D call uncertain. This CDR3 comprises 14 residues. Germline V gene data show CDR1 as MDHEN and CDR2 as SYDVKM. V shed 5 bases and J shed 4 bases, with 12 bases lying between them. CDR3 DNA: TGTGCCAGCAGTAACCAACTTCGGTACAATGAGCAGTTCTTC. Protein product: CASSNQLRYNEQFF.

V and J are TRBV6-5 and TRBJ2-7, with TRBD1 matching over 7 bases. CDR1 and CDR2 from the germline V gene are MNHEY and SVGAGI. V was clipped by 6 bases and J by 3 bases; unmatched bases: 5. The CDR3 is made up of 13 amino acids. CDR3 nucleotides: TGTGCCAGCAGACAAGGGACAGACTACGAGCAGTACTTC. Encoded protein: CASRQGTDYEQYF.

This CDR3 reads CASSLYQAGGNTEAFF. CDR3 bases: TGTGCCAGCAGCTTGTACCAGGCGGGGGGAAACACTGAAGCTTTCTTT. The rearrangement links TRBV5-4 to TRBJ1-1, with D possibly TRBD1 on 5 matching bases. This CDR3 has 16 amino acids. Germline CDR1 and CDR2: SGHNT and YYREEE (reference sequence). V dropped 1 base and J dropped 2 bases, with 15 bases sitting between them.

The J gene is TRBJ2-3, the V gene TRBV7-8; D is undetermined. The CDR3 loop spans 13 amino acids. The germline gives CDR1 SGHVS, CDR2 FQNEAQ. V was shortened by 3 bases and J by 7 bases, with 11 bases between the two germline ends. Here the CDR3 DNA reads TGTGCCAGCAGCTTGGCTAGTCGAAATACGCAGTATTTT. Amino acids: CASSLASRNTQYF.

The count of this clone is one. The chain uses TRBV9 and TRBJ1-6, with a possible D match to TRBD1 (6 bases). Trimming removed 3 bases at V and 0 bases at J, with 13 bases between. Germline CDR1 is SGDLS and CDR2 is YYNGEE. The CDR3 runs to 17 residues. The CDR3 sequence: CASSEGGGNSYNSPLHF. The DNA of the CDR3 is TGTGCCAGCAGCGAGGGAGGGGGGAACTCCTATAATTCACCCCTCCACTTT.

The chain links TRBV28 to TRBJ1-1; TRBD1 is a possible D gene (6 bases). The V gene lost 1 base and the J gene lost 3 bases, with 15 bases spanning the gap. The CDR3 consists of 16 residues. Germline V gives CDR1 MDHEN, CDR2 SYDVKM. CDR3 sequence reads: CASSLSGTGWHTEAFF. Here the CDR3 DNA reads TGTGCCAGCAGTTTATCCGGAACAGGGTGGCACACTGAAGCTTTCTTT. The full variable domain, its missing parts supplied by reference TRBV28 and TRBJ1-1, is DVKVTQSSRYLVKRTGEKVFLECVQDMDHENMFWYRQDPGLGLRLIYFSYDVKMKEKGDIPEGYSVSREKKERFSLILESASTNQTSMYLCASSLSGTGWHTEAFFGQGTRLTVV.

This clone has a single count. The chain uses TRBV6-5 and TRBJ2-7, with 7 bases fitting TRBD1. V shed 5 bases and J 5 bases; nucleotides not matched to a gene: 6. The CDR3 covers 13 residues. CDR1 is MNHEY, CDR2 SVGAGI, per germline. CDR3 coding DNA: TGTGCCAGCAGTCGGACAGGTCCCCACGAGCAGTACTTC. It codes for CASSRTGPHEQYF.

J is TRBJ2-7 and V is TRBV28; D not resolved. This CDR3 contains 14 residues. The germline V gene has CDR1 MDHEN and CDR2 SYDVKM. Trimming cost V 3 bases and J 4 bases, with 13 bases left between them. The CDR3 reads CASSFSMLAYEQYF. In nucleotides, the CDR3 is TGTGCCAGCAGTTTCTCAATGTTAGCATACGAGCAGTACTTC.

J is TRBJ2-1 and V is TRBV5-1, with 12 bases that match TRBD2. The V gene's germline CDR1 is SGHRS and CDR2 YFSETQ. After removal of 4 bases from V and 0 bases from J, the junction contained 8 bases not matched to a gene. The CDR3 runs to 18 residues. DNA for the CDR3: TGCGCCAGCAGCCGAACTAGCGGGAGGCCAGACTCCTACAATGAGCAGTTCTTC. It codes for CASSRTSGRPDSYNEQFF. Supplemented by reference TRBV5-1 and TRBJ2-1, the full variable domain reads KAGVTQTPRYLIKTRGQQVTLSCSPISGHRSVSWYQQTPGQGLQFLFEYFSETQRNKGNFPGRFSGRQFSNSRSEMNVSTLELGDSALYLCASSRTSGRPDSYNEQFFGPGTRLTVL.

The genes are TRBV2 and TRBJ1-5, with D possibly TRBD1 on 6 matching bases. Deletions cut 5 bases from V and 4 bases from J, with 12 bases between. Germline CDR1 SNHLY, CDR2 FYNNEI. The CDR3 has 14 amino acids. The CDR3 DNA follows: TGTGCCAGCAGTTACGACAGGACAAATCAGCCCCAGCATTTT. Protein product: CASSYDRTNQPQHF.

This clone was seen only a few times. V is TRBV6-2 or TRBV6-3 and J is TRBJ2-7; 7 bases map to TRBD1. V dropped 5 bases and J dropped 3; count of bases not matched to a gene: 10. The CDR3 is made up of 15 amino acids. Per the germline V gene, CDR1 is MNHEY and CDR2 is SVGEGT. The CDR3 region is CASSPVGGWDYEQYF. Here the CDR3 DNA reads TGTGCCAGCAGTCCGGTAGGGGGCTGGGACTACGAGCAGTACTTC.

V and J are TRBV6-2 or TRBV6-3 and TRBJ2-3; 8 nucleotides align to TRBD2. The V gene end was trimmed by 0 bases and the J gene end by 2 bases; junction bases not matched to a gene: 7. The germline CDR1 and CDR2 sequences are MNHEY and SVGEGT. CDR3 length: 17 amino acids. For the CDR3, the DNA is TGTGCCAGCAGTTACTCGACGAAGCGGGGGAACACAGATACGCAGTATTTT. Translation: CASSYSTKRGNTDTQYF.

This chain connects TRBV28 to TRBJ2-7; D possibly corresponds to TRBD1 (6 bases). Trimming pared 5 bases from V and 0 bases from J, leaving 14 bases between. Per germline, CDR1 MDHEN and CDR2 SYDVKM. CDR3 length: 15 residues. The CDR3 DNA reads TGTGCCAGCAGTCCTAGGACAGTAGGCTCCTACGAGCAGTACTTC. This sequence encodes CASSPRTVGSYEQYF. Together with reference TRBV28 and TRBJ2-7, the CDR3 gives the full variable domain: DVKVTQSSRYLVKRTGEKVFLECVQDMDHENMFWYRQDPGLGLRLIYFSYDVKMKEKGDIPEGYSVSREKKERFSLILESASTNQTSMYLCASSPRTVGSYEQYFGPGTRLTVT.

CDR3 sequence reads: CASSASSGNTIYF. In nucleotides, the CDR3 is TGTGCCAGTTCCGCCAGCTCTGGAAACACCATATATTTT. V usage is TRBV19 and J usage is TRBJ1-3; D not certain. The germline V gene has CDR1 LNHDA and CDR2 SQIVND (reference sequence). V shed 8 bases and J shed 0 bases, with 8 bases lying between them. The CDR3 sequence is 13 residues long.

J is TRBJ2-3 and V is TRBV30; TRBD2 matches at 7 bases. The CDR3 covers 14 residues. Germline V lookup: CDR1 GTSNPN, CDR2 SVGIG (reference sequence). V shed 2 bases and J 5 bases; nucleotides not matched to a gene: 7. CDR3 nucleotide sequence: TGTGCCTGGAGTAGCGGGGTGTTAGGAGATACGCAGTATTTT. Residues: CAWSSGVLGDTQYF.

This chain uses TRBV28 with TRBJ1-5; D call uncertain. The CDR3 is 15 residues long. With 2 bases removed from V and 0 bases from J, the gap between germline ends came to 8 bases. Germline values: CDR1 MDHEN, CDR2 SYDVKM. The CDR3 is CASSLAGHSNQPQHF. In nucleotides, the CDR3 is TGTGCCAGCAGTTTAGCGGGCCATAGCAATCAGCCCCAGCATTTT.

J is TRBJ1-6 and V is TRBV7-8; 8 nucleotides match TRBD1. Germline V CDR1 and CDR2: SGHVS, FQNEAQ. J gave up 7 bases and V 2 bases, and 4 bases lay outside the gene matches. CDR3 length equals 15 residues. The CDR3 loop is CASSLKTGDNSPLHF. CDR3 coding DNA: TGTGCCAGCAGCTTAAAGACAGGGGACAATTCACCCCTCCACTTT. The whole variable domain, filled in from reference TRBV7-8 and TRBJ1-6, reads GAGVSQSPRYKVAKRGQDVALRCDPISGHVSLFWYQQALGQGPEFLTYFQNEAQLDKSGLPSDRFFAERPEGSVSTLKIQRTQQEDSAVYLCASSLKTGDNSPLHFGNGTRLTVT.